Listed below are T cell receptor beta chains from one sample, sequenced in a study of response to subunit inactivated influenza vaccine. TCRdb analysed the RT-PCR reads with MiXCR anew, one entry per CDR3 protein. This repertoire shows about 570,000 distinct CDR3 sequences, around 11% found once; its top ten account for 9.5% to 12%. This sample also appeared in a second study, on T cells expressing NK-cell markers.

This specimen was PBMCs from blood, taken on the day of vaccination. All receptors derive from a man aged 50 or older who received an inactivated influenza vaccine. Both conserved end residues are part of each CDR3. D genes are given only for firm matches. For some rows the clone size is stated as once, few or many, or as a class when expanded; others skip it.

v_call	d_call	j_call	clone_size	cdr3_aa	cdr3_nt
TRBV7-8	TRBD1	TRBJ2-2	NA	CASTLFLTGAGELFF	TGTGCCAGCACCCTATTCTTGACAGGGGCCGGGGAGCTGTTTTTT
TRBV28	NA	TRBJ2-7	NA	CASSFVPYSGEQYF	TGTGCCAGCAGTTTTGTACCGTATTCGGGTGAGCAGTACTTC
TRBV20-1	NA	TRBJ2-5	few	CSARGTDLETQYF	TGCAGTGCTAGAGGGACAGACCTGGAGACCCAGTACTTC
TRBV20-1	NA	TRBJ2-3	NA	CSAGPAGAPSTDTQYF	TGCAGTGCTGGCCCCGCGGGGGCCCCTAGCACAGATACGCAGTATTTT
TRBV3-1	NA	TRBJ2-5	few	CASSQGGGWTETQYF	TGTGCCAGCAGCCAAGGAGGGGGTTGGACGGAGACCCAGTACTTC
TRBV6-4	NA	TRBJ2-2	few	CASKPEWSNTGELFF	TGTGCCAGCAAGCCGGAGTGGTCGAACACCGGGGAGCTGTTTTTT
TRBV5-5	TRBD2	TRBJ2-1	NA	CASSFELAGGPTYNEQFF	TGTGCCAGCAGCTTCGAACTAGCGGGAGGTCCGACCTACAATGAGCAGTTCTTC
TRBV5-6	NA	TRBJ1-1	NA	CASSIFRTEAFF	TGTGCCAGCAGCATATTTCGCACTGAAGCTTTCTTT
TRBV7-3	TRBD2	TRBJ2-1	NA	CASSSDGLAGALNEQFF	TGTGCCAGCAGCTCTGATGGGCTAGCGGGAGCCCTCAATGAGCAGTTCTTC
TRBV15	TRBD2	TRBJ2-3	NA	CATSSRGWEREAKDTQYF	TGTGCCACCAGCTCGAGAGGTTGGGAGCGGGAGGCGAAAGATACGCAGTATTTT
TRBV11-2	NA	TRBJ2-1	many	CASSSLPPYNEQFF	TGTGCCAGCAGCTCCCTCCCTCCCTACAATGAGCAGTTCTTC
TRBV20-1	NA	TRBJ2-3	few	CSASTAYGTDTQYF	TGCAGTGCTAGTACGGCTTATGGTACAGATACGCAGTATTTT
TRBV30	NA	TRBJ1-1	few	CAWSVQRTVGTEAFF	TGTGCCTGGAGTGTACAAAGGACAGTTGGCACTGAAGCTTTCTTT
TRBV4-1	NA	TRBJ2-7	NA	CASSQESAVPYEQYF	TGCGCCAGCAGCCAAGAGTCAGCGGTACCCTACGAGCAGTACTTC
TRBV12-3/TRBV12-4	NA	TRBJ1-2	NA	CASSLEYGRDYKSYTF	TGTGCCAGCAGTTTAGAGTACGGCAGAGACTATAAAAGCTACACCTTC
TRBV7-8	NA	TRBJ2-3	few	CASSLAPGRHTDTQYF	TGTGCCAGCAGCTTAGCCCCAGGGCGTCACACAGATACGCAGTATTTT
TRBV12-3/TRBV12-4	NA	TRBJ1-5	NA	CASSRRNSNQPQHF	TGTGCCAGCAGCCGTCGAAATAGCAATCAGCCCCAGCATTTT
TRBV20-1	TRBD2	TRBJ2-7	NA	CSAGGSGGIYEQYF	TGCAGTGCGGGGGGTAGCGGGGGTATTTACGAGCAGTACTTC
TRBV20-1	NA	TRBJ1-2	few	CSATSGVGYGYTF	TGCAGTGCTACCTCAGGGGTCGGCTATGGCTACACCTTC
TRBV29-1	TRBD1	TRBJ2-5	few	CSVEGQGRETQYF	TGCAGCGTTGAGGGACAGGGGAGGGAGACCCAGTACTTC
TRBV5-8	NA	TRBJ2-1	few	CASTLRAGRDEQFF	TGTGCCAGCACCCTCCGGGCAGGGCGGGATGAGCAGTTCTTC
TRBV6-1	NA	TRBJ2-3	few	CASIGGSRDTQYF	TGTGCCAGCATCGGAGGGAGCAGAGATACGCAGTATTTT
TRBV10-3	NA	TRBJ2-1	many	CAISDQQTRFF	TGTGCCATCAGTGATCAACAAACACGGTTCTTC
TRBV3-1	NA	TRBJ2-2	many	CASSLLAGEDTGELFF	TGTGCCAGCAGCCTCCTCGCAGGGGAAGACACCGGGGAGCTGTTTTTT
TRBV10-3	TRBD1	TRBJ2-1	NA	CAISVDRDYNEQFF	TGTGCCATCAGTGTAGACAGGGACTACAATGAGCAGTTCTTC
TRBV7-9	NA	TRBJ2-5	few	CASSLAQRQETQYF	TGTGCCAGCAGCTTAGCCCAGAGACAAGAGACCCAGTACTTC
TRBV5-1	NA	TRBJ1-2	few	CASSLGSVTGYTF	TGCGCCAGCAGCTTGGGTTCGGTCACCGGCTACACCTTC
TRBV12-3/TRBV12-4	NA	TRBJ1-2	many	CASTRVDRFVYGYTF	TGTGCCAGCACCCGAGTGGACCGGTTTGTCTATGGCTACACCTTC
TRBV6-2/TRBV6-3	TRBD1	TRBJ2-7	many	CASKTGAPPFYEQYF	TGTGCCAGCAAAACAGGGGCTCCCCCTTTTTACGAGCAGTACTTC
TRBV5-1	TRBD2	TRBJ2-2	few	CASRPLAGGHFKITGELFF	TGCGCCAGCAGACCGCTAGCGGGAGGCCATTTCAAAATAACCGGGGAGCTGTTTTTT
TRBV7-8	TRBD1	TRBJ1-5	many	CASSRRRDRVRQPQHF	TGTGCCAGCAGCCGCAGACGGGACAGGGTGCGACAGCCCCAGCATTTT
TRBV24-1	NA	TRBJ2-1	NA	CATVSEKWGGLYDEQFF	TGTGCCACAGTCTCCGAAAAGTGGGGGGGCCTCTACGATGAGCAGTTCTTC
TRBV4-3	NA	TRBJ2-3	many	CASSQDGRGGSPSTDTQYF	TGCGCCAGCAGCCAAGATGGGCGGGGAGGCTCCCCAAGCACAGATACGCAGTATTTT
TRBV12-3/TRBV12-4	TRBD2	TRBJ2-7	NA	CASRPSGTSGYEQYF	TGTGCCAGCAGGCCGTCCGGGACTAGCGGTTACGAGCAGTACTTC
TRBV5-6	NA	TRBJ2-6	NA	CASSISGGGANVLTF	TGTGCCAGCAGCATATCCGGGGGAGGGGCCAACGTCCTGACTTTC
TRBV27	TRBD1	TRBJ2-7	few	CASRSYLGQGYEQYF	TGTGCCAGCAGGTCTTATCTCGGACAGGGCTACGAGCAGTACTTC
TRBV7-9	TRBD1	TRBJ2-7	few	CASSTDRVVSYEQYF	TGTGCCAGCAGCACGGACAGGGTTGTCTCCTACGAGCAGTACTTC
TRBV7-2	TRBD2	TRBJ2-1	NA	CASSYRLAGNNEQFF	TGTGCCAGCAGCTACCGACTAGCGGGGAACAATGAGCAGTTCTTC
TRBV6-1	NA	TRBJ2-2	NA	CASSEPRGAGATGELFF	TGTGCCAGCAGTGAACCACGAGGCGCGGGGGCCACCGGGGAGCTGTTTTTT
TRBV10-3	NA	TRBJ2-7	NA	CAISESKGLSYEQYF	TGTGCCATCAGTGAGTCGAAAGGACTTAGCTACGAGCAGTACTTC
TRBV12-3/TRBV12-4	NA	TRBJ1-4	many	CASSLAGGSEKLFF	TGTGCCAGCAGTTTGGCTGGTGGGAGTGAAAAACTGTTTTTT
TRBV7-2	NA	TRBJ1-6	few	CASSLVRKNSPLHF	TGTGCCAGCAGCTTAGTAAGGAAAAATTCACCCCTCCACTTT
TRBV20-1	TRBD2	TRBJ2-1	NA	CSARGTSRAYNEQFF	TGCAGTGCTAGAGGGACTAGCCGAGCCTACAATGAGCAGTTCTTC
TRBV20-1	NA	TRBJ2-3	once	CSAEVGTDTQYF	TGCAGTGCTGAGGTGGGCACAGATACGCAGTATTTT
TRBV24-1	NA	TRBJ2-5	few	CATSDEGETQYF	TGTGCCACCAGTGATGAAGGGGAGACCCAGTACTTC
TRBV12-3/TRBV12-4	NA	TRBJ1-5	few	CASSWAGDQPQHF	TGTGCCAGCAGTTGGGCCGGAGATCAGCCCCAGCATTTT
TRBV30	NA	TRBJ1-1	few	CAWSASWVGSTEAFF	TGTGCCTGGAGTGCCTCCTGGGTCGGGAGTACTGAAGCTTTCTTT
TRBV10-2	NA	TRBJ2-7	NA	CASSDLPLGDGQYF	TGCGCCAGCAGTGACCTACCGTTGGGGGACGGCCAGTACTTC
TRBV9	NA	TRBJ2-2	few	CASSVGLSYSTGELFF	TGTGCCAGCAGCGTAGGACTAAGCTATAGCACCGGGGAGCTGTTTTTT
TRBV29-1	NA	TRBJ2-1	many	CSVEAFTEQFF	TGCAGCGTTGAAGCGTTCACCGAGCAGTTCTTC
TRBV20-1	NA	TRBJ1-2	NA	CSARDGVGAVGGDTF	TGCAGTGCTAGAGATGGGGTCGGGGCAGTCGGGGGTGATACCTTC
TRBV20-1	NA	TRBJ2-7	NA	CSASVPSSYEQYF	TGCAGTGCTAGTGTCCCCTCCTCCTACGAGCAGTACTTC
TRBV6-5	NA	TRBJ2-3	many	CASSYSYDATDTQYF	TGTGCCAGCAGTTACTCCTATGACGCCACAGATACGCAGTATTTT